This entry lists 29 T cell receptor beta chains sequenced from one sample in a study of blood T cell repertoires in COVID-19. Sequenced by immunoSEQ multiplex PCR; TCRdb stores in-frame clones only, minus some. Of 28,000 or so clones listed, approximately 91% are singletons. Input material: peripheral blood. Every receptor here comes from a man aged 60 to 69 with COVID-19, enrolled during active disease.

The chain couples TRBV14 to TRBJ1-2; 12 positions match TRBD1. After removal of 4 bases from V and 6 bases from J, the junction contained 18 bases not matched to a gene. CDR1 is SGHDN and CDR2 is FVKESK in the germline V gene. This CDR3 comprises 19 residues. DNA of the CDR3: TGTGCCAGCAGCCCCCGAGAAGGGACAGGGGGCCTGAGGCTCCATGGCTACACCTTC. Its protein is CASSPREGTGGLRLHGYTF.

V usage is TRBV5-1 and J usage is TRBJ2-2, with D perhaps TRBD1 (5 bases). Germline V gives CDR1 SGHRS, CDR2 YFSETQ. The germline V and J ends were trimmed by 5 bases and 6 bases, with 17 bases remaining between them. The CDR3 is 15 amino acids. The chain's CDR3 is CASRIGAGLAGELFF. The CDR3 coding sequence is TGCGCCAGCAGGATCGGAGCAGGGCTCGCCGGGGAGCTGTTTTTT.

This sequence joins TRBV9 and TRBJ2-1, with 12 bases aligning to TRBD2. The CDR3 runs 16 residues. Trimming took 4 bases from V and 9 from J; bases not matched to a gene: 11. Germline CDR1 and CDR2: SGDLS and YYNGEE. The CDR3, as DNA: TGTGCCAGCAGCCCCCCGCCTAGCGGGAGGGTACCTGAGCAGTTCTTC. Protein: CASSPPPSGRVPEQFF.

The chain joins TRBV7-2 to TRBJ2-5; TRBD2 matches at 11 bases. V was pared by 0 bases and J by 5 bases, with 14 bases of the junction left unmatched. This CDR3 contains 19 residues. Looked up from germline, CDR1 is SGHTA and CDR2 is FQGNSA. The CDR3: CASSLARSALAGVYETQYF. The CDR3 DNA reads TGTGCCAGCAGCTTAGCGAGGAGCGCACTAGCGGGAGTTTATGAGACCCAGTACTTC.

In its sample, this clone was seen once. The rearrangement joins TRBV4-1 to TRBJ2-2; 14 bases match TRBD2. The V and J ends lost 2 bases and 4 bases, in that order; junction bases with no gene match: 6. This CDR3 spans 18 amino acids. The germline CDR1 and CDR2 sequences are MGHRA and YSYEKL. The CDR3 region has the DNA TGCGCCAGCAGCCAACGGACTAGCGGGAGGCCCCGCACCGGGGAGCTGTTTTTT. Translating gives CASSQRTSGRPRTGELFF.

The CDR3 DNA is TGTGCCAGCCAAAGCGGGACTCCTTACAATGAGCAGTTCTTC. Its protein is CASQSGTPYNEQFF. This chain joins TRBV2 and TRBJ2-1, with TRBD2 matching over 7 bases. Germline loops: CDR1 SNHLY, CDR2 FYNNEI. Trimming cost V 8 bases and J 4 bases; bases outside gene matches: 8. This CDR3 contains 14 residues.

This clone was recorded a few times. The rearrangement joins TRBV5-1 to TRBJ2-1; D is unclear. The CDR3 length is 14 residues. V was trimmed by 0 bases and J by 6 bases, leaving 10 bases between them. Per the germline V gene, CDR1 is SGHRS and CDR2 is YFSETQ. Here the CDR3 reads CASSLVSGVNEQFF. DNA of the CDR3: TGCGCCAGCAGCTTGGTTTCTGGAGTCAATGAGCAGTTCTTC.

The genes are TRBV5-6 and TRBJ2-2, with D unclear. Per germline, CDR1 SGHDT and CDR2 YYEEEE. This CDR3 is built from 11 residues. Deletions cut 6 bases from V and 5 bases from J, with 5 bases between. The CDR3 here is CASTNTGELFF. The DNA for the CDR3 is TGTGCCAGCACCAATACCGGGGAGCTGTTTTTT.

V gene TRBV28 combines with J gene TRBJ1-6; no clear D. The CDR3 covers 15 residues. V was cut by 5 bases and J by 0 bases, with 8 bases left in between. Germline-derived CDR1 and CDR2 are MDHEN and SYDVKM. The CDR3 reads CASSIYFSYNSPLHF. The CDR3 region has the DNA TGTGCCAGCAGTATCTACTTCTCCTATAATTCACCCCTCCACTTT.

V usage is TRBV4-1 and J usage is TRBJ2-7; 13 bases are shared with TRBD2. The CDR3 spans 18 residues. Per the germline V gene, CDR1 is MGHRA and CDR2 is YSYEKL. The junction had 6 bases not matched to a gene; V was cut back by 0 bases and J by 1 base. CDR3 region: CASSQDRLAGGLSYEQYF. As DNA, the CDR3 is TGCGCCAGCAGCCAAGATCGACTAGCGGGAGGACTGTCCTACGAGCAGTACTTC.

This chain joins TRBV5-5 and TRBJ2-6, with TRBD1 matching over 10 bases. The V gene end was trimmed by 4 bases and the J gene end by 4 bases; junction bases not matched to a gene: 11. Germline CDR1 reads SGHKS; CDR2 reads YYEKEE (reference sequence). This CDR3 is 18 amino acids long. The CDR3 reads CASSQYGTGVSGANVLTF. The CDR3 DNA reads TGTGCCAGCAGCCAGTACGGGACAGGGGTGTCCGGGGCCAACGTCCTGACTTTC.

The V call is TRBV19, the J call TRBJ2-3, with 10 nucleotides matching TRBD1. J was trimmed by 3 bases and V by 6 bases; bases with no gene match: 0. Germline loops: CDR1 LNHDA, CDR2 SQIVND (reference sequence). CDR3 length: 13 residues. The CDR3 protein is CASRGQGTDTQYF. The CDR3 DNA is TGTGCCAGTAGGGGACAGGGGACAGATACGCAGTATTTT.

The CDR3 region is CASSFQGPSTGELFF. The CDR3 DNA reads as TGTGCCAGCAGCTTTCAGGGGCCGAGCACCGGGGAGCTGTTTTTT. V and J are TRBV7-8 and TRBJ2-2; TRBD1 is a possible D gene (6 bases). CDR1 is SGHVS and CDR2 is FQNEAQ in the germline V gene. The V and J ends lost 3 bases and 4 bases respectively, with 12 bases between them. The CDR3 covers 15 residues.

The V and J genes are TRBV30 and TRBJ1-5; D is unresolved. Trimming took off 3 bases at V and 7 bases at J, with 10 bases between the two ends. The CDR3 covers 12 residues. Germline CDR1 and CDR2: GTSNPN and SVGIG (reference sequence). CDR3 nucleotide sequence: TGTGCCTGGAGCTTACCTGCGCAGCCCCAGCATTTT. This encodes CAWSLPAQPQHF.

The chain carries TRBV30 and TRBJ1-1; 7 bases are shared with TRBD1. The CDR3 has 15 amino acids. V gave up 2 bases and J gave up 2 bases; unmatched junction bases: 8. Germline V lookup: CDR1 GTSNPN, CDR2 SVGIG (reference sequence). CDR3 DNA: TGTGCCTGGAGTCCTCCCTACAGGGGTAACACTGAAGCTTTCTTT. The encoded protein is CAWSPPYRGNTEAFF.

This chain joins TRBV7-9 and TRBJ2-6, with 7 bases fitting TRBD2. The J segment lost 3 bases and the V segment lost 1 base, leaving 3 bases of the junction unmatched. Germline V gene data show CDR1 as SEHNR and CDR2 as FQNEAQ (reference sequence). This CDR3 is built from 16 residues. In DNA, the CDR3 is TGTGCCAGCAGCTTAGGGGAGGGGCATGGGGCCAACGTCCTGACTTTC. This encodes CASSLGEGHGANVLTF.

The chain is built from TRBV19 and TRBJ1-4; 7 bases are shared with TRBD1. Germline assignment: CDR1 LNHDA and CDR2 SQIVND (reference sequence). Trimming took 3 bases from V and 7 from J; bases not matched to a gene: 8. The CDR3 covers 15 residues. CDR3 DNA: TGTGCCAGTAGTATGTGGTGGACAGGTCCTGAAAAACTGTTTTTT. Amino acid sequence: CASSMWWTGPEKLFF.

The chain links TRBV5-1 to TRBJ1-1, with 11 bases matching TRBD1. The CDR3 covers 13 residues. Germline CDR1 reads SGHRS; CDR2 reads YFSETQ. Trimming at V came to 4 bases and at J to 7 bases, leaving 3 bases not matched to a gene. The CDR3 DNA is TGCGCCAGCAGCCGGGGACAGGGGGGTGAAGCTTTCTTT. Translated, it gives CASSRGQGGEAFF.

The chain links TRBV5-4 to TRBJ2-6, with TRBD1 matching over 7 bases. CDR1 is SGHNT, CDR2 YYREEE, per germline (reference sequence). This CDR3 has 16 residues. The trim removed 5 bases at V and 1 base at J, leaving 6 bases unmatched. The CDR3 DNA sequence: TGTGCCAGCAGACAGGGGAGAGCTTCTGGGGCCAACGTCCTGACTTTC. As protein: CASRQGRASGANVLTF.

This chain uses TRBV5-4 with TRBJ2-1, with no clear D. V was cut by 4 bases and J by 6 bases, with 8 bases left in between. This CDR3 has 12 residues. The germline CDR1 and CDR2 sequences are SGHNT and YYREEE (reference sequence). CDR3 in DNA: TGTGCCAGCAGCCAACAGAGCAATGAGCAGTTCTTC. It specifies CASSQQSNEQFF.

CDR3 sequence (DNA): TGTGCCAGCAGCTTCACTGAGACCCAGTACTTC. Amino acids: CASSFTETQYF. V and J are TRBV7-6 and TRBJ2-5; D call uncertain. V was shortened by 3 bases and J by 5 bases, with 4 bases between the two germline ends. Looked up from germline, CDR1 is SGHVS and CDR2 is FNYEAQ. This CDR3 has 11 residues. Full variable domain (outside the CDR3, taken from reference TRBV7-6 and TRBJ2-5): GAGVSQSPRYKVTKRGQDVALRCDPISGHVSLYWYRQALGQGPEFLTYFNYEAQQDKSGLPNDRFSAERPEGSISTLTIQRTEQRDSAMYRCASSFTETQYFGPGTRLLVL.

This chain links TRBV7-9 with TRBJ1-2; 11 bases line up with TRBD1. The CDR3 has 15 residues. After removal of 3 bases from V and 4 bases from J, the junction contained 4 bases not matched to a gene. CDR1 and CDR2 from the germline V gene are SEHNR and FQNEAQ (reference sequence). The CDR3 nucleotides are TGTGCCAGCAGCTTCGGACAGGGGGCCCTCTATGGCTACACCTTC. Its protein is CASSFGQGALYGYTF.

The rearrangement uses TRBV6-5 and TRBJ2-1; possibly TRBD2 for D (6 bases). CDR3 length: 15 residues. The germline V gene encodes CDR1 MNHEY and CDR2 SVGAGI. V was shortened by 6 bases and J by 2 bases, with 14 bases between the two germline ends. The CDR3 spells CASSAGTQTYNEQFF. The CDR3 bases are TGTGCCAGCAGCGCCGGGACTCAAACCTACAATGAGCAGTTCTTC.

The chain employs TRBV25-1 and TRBJ1-3; D is unresolved. CDR1 and CDR2 (germline): MGHDK, SYGVNS. This CDR3 has 12 residues. The V end was cut by 10 bases, the J end by 0 bases, with 7 bases between. Here the CDR3 DNA reads TGTGCCACGTCCGGCTCTGGAAACACCATATATTTT. Protein product: CATSGSGNTIYF. Full variable domain (remainder filled in from reference TRBV25-1 and TRBJ1-3): EADIYQTPRYLVIGTGKKITLECSQTMGHDKMYWYQQDPGMELHLIHYSYGVNSTEKGDLSSESTVSRIRTEHFPLTLESARPSHTSQYLCATSGSGNTIYFGEGSWLTVV.

The rearrangement joins TRBV5-4 to TRBJ2-2, with 7 bases lining up with TRBD2. CDR1 is SGHNT and CDR2 is YYREEE in the germline V gene (reference sequence). V lost 4 bases, J lost 5 bases, and 8 bases stayed unmatched. This CDR3 region has 15 residues. DNA of the CDR3: TGTGCCAGCAGCCCCGGGGGGTCGGTAACCGGGGAGCTGTTTTTT. This translates into CASSPGGSVTGELFF. Based on the CDR3 plus reference TRBV5-4 and TRBJ2-2, the full variable domain is ETGVTQSPTHLIKTRGQQVTLRCSSQSGHNTVSWYQQALGQGPQFIFQYYREEENGRGNFPPRFSGLQFPNYSSELNVNALELDDSALYLCASSPGGSVTGELFFGEGSRLTVL.

This chain joins TRBV9 and TRBJ1-2; D unclear. CDR1 is SGDLS, CDR2 YYNGEE, per germline. The V and J ends lost 4 bases and 0 bases respectively, with 4 bases between them. The CDR3 is made up of 12 amino acids. The CDR3 DNA sequence: TGTGCCAGCAGCCCAGCTAACTATGGCTACACCTTC. It is translated as CASSPANYGYTF.

This clone was detected only once. V is TRBV28 and J is TRBJ2-1; 7 bases are a match to TRBD2. The CDR3 spans 17 residues. Trimming at V came to 7 bases and at J to 0 bases, leaving 12 bases not matched to a gene. In germline, CDR1 is MDHEN, CDR2 SYDVKM. The CDR3 coding sequence is TGTGCCAGCAACGACACCGGTAGGGAGGGCTCCTACAATGAGCAGTTCTTC. It specifies CASNDTGREGSYNEQFF.

This clone showed up just a few times. J is TRBJ1-4 and V is TRBV5-1; no firm D call. The V gene lost 0 bases and the J gene lost 5 bases, with 11 bases spanning the gap. In germline, CDR1 is SGHRS, CDR2 YFSETQ. This CDR3 spans 15 amino acids. The chain's CDR3 is CASSLGATGNEKLFF. For the CDR3, the DNA is TGCGCCAGCAGCTTGGGAGCGACGGGGAATGAAAAACTGTTTTTT.

The genes are TRBV2 and TRBJ2-5; D is unclear. The CDR3 totals 14 residues. V was trimmed by 3 bases and J by 1 base, leaving 9 bases between them. CDR1 SNHLY and CDR2 FYNNEI come from the germline V gene. CDR3 protein: CASSELNSQETQYF. The CDR3 region has the DNA TGTGCCAGCAGTGAGTTGAACTCCCAAGAGACCCAGTACTTC. Based on the CDR3 plus reference TRBV2 and TRBJ2-5, the full variable domain is EPEVTQTPSHQVTQMGQEVILRCVPISNHLYFYWYRQILGQKVEFLVSFYNNEISEKSEIFDDQFSVERPDGSNFTLKIRSTKLEDSAMYFCASSELNSQETQYFGPGTRLLVL.